The clone carrying this T cell receptor (beta chain) was found once. These data are taken from a study of control samples from healthy donors and cancer patients. The CDR3 consists of 15 residues. V lost 5 bases and J 2 bases, leaving 10 bases between the germline ends. Germline CDR1 is SEHNR and CDR2 is FQNEAQ (reference sequence). Repertoires were generated with immunoSEQ multiplex PCR, while TCRdb's copy carries only in-frame clones and drops some. The sample has fewer than 200,000 clones; just over 85% are singletons. The TCR originated in a woman in her twenties or thirties in good health. The sequenced sample consisted of blood. This chain uses TRBV7-9 with TRBJ2-6, with D unclear. The CDR3 reads CASSPQTPGANVLTF. CDR3 nucleotides: TGTGCCAGCAGCCCTCAGACCCCTGGGGCCAACGTCCTGACTTTC.